The next 17 T cell receptor beta chains were all read from a single sample in a study of regulatory T cells in long-lasting Graves disease. Noted time point: newly diagnosed GD, antithyroid drugs for less than 3 months. Construction of the TCR library relied on RNA isolated from PBMCs. TCR beta libraries were built with iRepertoire HTBI primers and Arm-PCR of CDR3 regions. TCRdb passed the multiplex PCR reads through MiXCR, listing each CDR3 protein once. Of under 450,000 distinct CDR3 sequences listed, approximately 10% are singletons. The data were also submitted as part of a second study, on T cells in Graves' hyperthyroidism and ophthalmopathy.

Sequenced here: peripheral blood mononuclear cells (PBMCs), sampled at new diagnosis, from a patient treated with antithyroid drugs. All receptors derive from a woman aged 18-29 years with Graves disease.

This clonotype was seen repeatedly, ten times or more. J is TRBJ2-5 and V is TRBV2; D uncertain. Deletions cut 3 bases from V and 1 base from J, with 9 bases between. The CDR3 length is 14 residues. Germline values: CDR1 SNHLY, CDR2 FYNNEI. CDR3 protein: CASSDLLIQETQYF. The CDR3 DNA reads as TGTGCCAGCAGTGATCTTCTGATCCAAGAGACCCAGTACTTC.

In its sample, this clonotype was seen many times. V usage is TRBV3-1 and J usage is TRBJ2-5; maybe TRBD1 (5 bases). Per germline, CDR1 LGHDT and CDR2 YNNKEL (reference sequence). V was clipped by 0 bases and J by 0 bases, with 14 bases between them. This CDR3 has 17 residues. The CDR3 DNA reads TGTGCCAGCAGCCAAGATCTCCGGACACTAAACCAAGAGACCCAGTACTTC. It codes for CASSQDLRTLNQETQYF.

Turning to this clonotype: A much larger clone differs from this one at a single base, so this may be a read error. The chain combines TRBV2 with TRBJ2-5; D remains ambiguous. Trimming took off 9 bases at V and 2 bases at J, with 7 bases between the two ends. CDR1 SNHLY and CDR2 FYNNEI come from the germline V gene. The CDR3 has 11 residues. CDR3 protein: CARREQETQYF. As DNA, the CDR3 is TGTGCCAGAAGGGAACAAGAGACCCAGTACTTC.

This clonotype has ten or more counts. The chain links TRBV6-1 to TRBJ1-3; D unresolved. Trimming cost V 5 bases and J 1 base, with 6 bases left between them. CDR3 length: 13 amino acids. Per germline, CDR1 MNHNS and CDR2 SASEGT. The DNA of the CDR3 is TGTGCCAGCAGTAGGACGTCTGGAAACACCATATATTTT. Amino acids: CASSRTSGNTIYF.

In this sample, this clonotype turned up many times. The chain links TRBV2 to TRBJ1-2; D may be TRBD1 (5 bases). The CDR3 extends over 19 amino acids. Germline V lookup: CDR1 SNHLY, CDR2 FYNNEI. V lost 3 bases and J 0 bases, leaving 23 bases between the germline ends. The CDR3 loop is CASSDPNLRTREANYGYTF. The CDR3 DNA sequence: TGTGCCAGCAGTGACCCGAATCTTAGGACCAGGGAGGCTAACTATGGCTACACCTTC. The whole variable domain, filled in from reference TRBV2 and TRBJ1-2, reads EPEVTQTPSHQVTQMGQEVILRCVPISNHLYFYWYRQILGQKVEFLVSFYNNEISEKSEIFDDQFSVERPDGSNFTLKIRSTKLEDSAMYFCASSDPNLRTREANYGYTFGSGTRLTVV.

V usage is TRBV19 and J usage is TRBJ2-7; tentatively, D is TRBD1 (6 bases). V dropped 10 bases and J dropped 7 bases, with 23 bases sitting between them. There are 14 residues in the CDR3. In germline, CDR1 is LNHDA, CDR2 SQIVND (reference sequence). In DNA form, the CDR3 reads TGTGCCACCAAGGGGGACCGTCTTGCGGATGAGCAGTACTTC. Translated, it gives CATKGDRLADEQYF.

This clonotype was counted at least ten times. The chain combines TRBV28 with TRBJ2-1; 9 nucleotides match TRBD2. From germline, CDR1 is MDHEN and CDR2 SYDVKM. The CDR3 extends over 16 amino acids. Trimming at V came to 2 bases and at J to 9 bases, leaving 11 bases not matched to a gene. In DNA form, the CDR3 reads TGTGCCAGCAGTTTAGGGGTGGCTAGCGGGAAAGGTGAGCAGTTCTTC. This sequence encodes CASSLGVASGKGEQFF.

This clonotype showed up many times. The DNA of the CDR3 is TGTGCCAGCAGCCCCCGACAGGGGAAGGCTAATGAAAAACTGTTTTTT. It encodes CASSPRQGKANEKLFF. This sequence joins TRBV7-6 and TRBJ1-4; 8 bases are shared with TRBD1. The CDR3 consists of 16 residues. With V trimmed by 5 bases and J by 3 bases, 8 bases remained unmatched. Germline CDR1 and CDR2: SGHVS and FNYEAQ. The complete variable domain, with remaining parts taken from reference TRBV7-6 and TRBJ1-4, reads GAGVSQSPRYKVTKRGQDVALRCDPISGHVSLYWYRQALGQGPEFLTYFNYEAQQDKSGLPNDRFSAERPEGSISTLTIQRTEQRDSAMYRCASSPRQGKANEKLFFGSGTQLSVL.

Details on this clonotype: A single base separates this from a much larger clone, so it may be a read error. This chain links TRBV20-1 with TRBJ1-5; TRBD1 aligns across 9 bases. V shed 5 bases and J 10 bases; nucleotides not matched to a gene: 12. Germline-derived CDR1 and CDR2 are DFQATT and SNEGSKA (reference sequence). The CDR3 has 14 amino acids. The CDR3 spells CSALDRGVFHPQHF. The CDR3 region has the DNA TGCAGTGCTTTAGACAGGGGGGTTTTTCATCCCCAGCATTTT.

This clonotype was observed many times. The chain couples TRBV7-9 to TRBJ1-1; 10 nucleotides align to TRBD1. Germline CDR1 is SEHNR and CDR2 is FQNEAQ (reference sequence). This CDR3 is 14 amino acids long. Germline trimming cut 3 bases from V and 3 bases from J; bases unmatched to any gene: 1. The CDR3 region is CASSFDRGHTEAFF. In nucleotides, the CDR3 is TGTGCCAGCAGCTTCGACAGGGGGCACACTGAAGCTTTCTTT.

This clonotype was found many times. J is TRBJ2-1 and V is TRBV11-2; possibly TRBD2 for D (6 bases). Germline values: CDR1 SGHAT, CDR2 FQNNGV. V lost 5 bases to trimming and J lost 4 bases, with 24 bases between them. The CDR3 has 18 amino acids. The CDR3, as DNA: TGTGCCAGCAGCCATCTGAGCTTTTCGCGGGGAGGATACAATGAGCAGTTCTTC. Its protein product is CASSHLSFSRGGYNEQFF.

This clonotype was observed many times. This rearrangement joins TRBV18 to TRBJ1-2, with 9 positions matching TRBD1. Germline lookup yields CDR1 KGHSH and CDR2 LQKENI. After removal of 2 bases from V and 2 bases from J, the junction contained 9 bases not matched to a gene. This CDR3 contains 17 residues. CDR3 sequence (DNA): TGTGCCAGCTCACCATCTCCTTCGACAGGGGGGAACTATGGCTACACCTTC. Residues: CASSPSPSTGGNYGYTF.

The V and J genes are TRBV7-3 and TRBJ1-1; D is undetermined. Germline lookup yields CDR1 SGHTA and CDR2 FQGTGA. Trimming pared 0 bases from V and 1 base from J, leaving 6 bases between. This CDR3 has 14 residues. The CDR3 nucleotides are TGTGCCAGCAGCTTAACTTCTGAGAACACTGAAGCTTTCTTT. As protein: CASSLTSENTEAFF.

This clonotype has ten or more counts. This chain connects TRBV3-1 to TRBJ2-3, with D uncertain. The CDR3 is 16 residues long. CDR1 is LGHDT and CDR2 is YNNKEL in the germline V gene (reference sequence). Trimming stripped 7 bases from V and 0 bases from J, with 17 bases between. CDR3 region: CASTTRFARSTDTQYF. CDR3 sequence (DNA): TGTGCCAGCACCACAAGGTTTGCGCGGAGCACAGATACGCAGTATTTT.

This clonotype has just a few counts. The V call is TRBV4-1, the J call TRBJ1-1; 8 bases are a match to TRBD1. The V gene end was trimmed by 3 bases and the J gene end by 10 bases; junction bases not matched to a gene: 16. Germline-derived CDR1 and CDR2 are MGHRA and YSYEKL. The CDR3 sequence is 16 residues long. The CDR3 bases are TGCGCCAGCAGCCACTACGTAGTACCAGGGGGCGCCTTAGCTTTCTTT. This gives the protein CASSHYVVPGGALAFF.

The sample holds a few counts of this clonotype. V is TRBV4-1 and J is TRBJ2-1; no firm D call. The V gene lost 0 bases and the J gene lost 6 bases, with 9 bases spanning the gap. Germline V lookup: CDR1 MGHRA, CDR2 YSYEKL. The length of the CDR3 is 14 residues. Written as DNA, the CDR3 is TGCGCCAGCAGCCAAGAAAGGCCAGGCAATGAGCAGTTCTTC. Encoded protein: CASSQERPGNEQFF.

A word on this clonotype: A single base is all that separates this from a far larger clone, so a read error is likely. The V gene is TRBV28, the J gene TRBJ2-1; D perhaps matches TRBD2 (6 bases). The DNA matches TRBJ2-5 better at its end, which makes the J call doubtful. CDR3 length: 15 residues. CDR1 and CDR2 (germline): MDHEN, SYDVKM. CDR3 region: CASSPSLGGKETQYF. The CDR3 DNA reads TGTGCCAGCAGTCCCTCCTTGGGGGGAAAAGAGACCCAGTACTTC.